This TCR beta chain was found in a study of blood T cell repertoires in COVID-19. The CDR3 is made up of 14 amino acids. V was pared by 3 bases and J by 6 bases, with 14 bases between. In germline, CDR1 is MDHEN, CDR2 SYDVKM. The table came from immunoSEQ multiplex PCR; TCRdb's copy has only in-frame clones and leaves some out. The data contain 80,000 to 95,000 clones, roughly 80% of them singletons. V gene TRBV28 combines with J gene TRBJ1-1; TRBD1 is a possible D gene (6 bases). The specimen sequenced was peripheral blood. The TCR was taken from a woman aged 80 or over with active or convalescent COVID-19. This chain's CDR3 is CASSLIGGGAEAFF. The CDR3 region has the DNA TGTGCCAGCAGTTTGATTGGGGGGGGCGCTGAAGCTTTCTTT.